This TCR beta chain is from a study of T cell responses to AZD1222 COVID-19 vaccine (dated by TCRdb to the early 2020s). About the investigation overall: AZD1222 recipients whose second dose came at about 4 weeks and those whose second dose came at about 12 weeks were combined into one group, since spike-specific TCR depth and breadth did not differ between the two schedules. A total of approximately 250 trial participants underwent TCR sequencing, of whom approximately 200 had received two doses of AZD1222 and 26 had received two doses of the MenACWY control vaccine. Enrollment into the trials was organized by age into subgroups of 18-55, 56-69 and 70-plus years, and those subgroups contained roughly 150, 30 and 60 TCR-sequenced participants, respectively.

The CDR3 regions of human TCRbeta chains were analyzed by immunosequencing. Per the source publication's procedure: Repertoire TCRs were matched against a reference library of SARS-CoV-2-specific TCRs generated with the MIRA antigen-specificity platform. Breadth was defined as the fraction of unique TCRs that were SARS-CoV-2-associated. Depth was defined as the fraction of total T cells that were SARS-CoV-2-associated. Using the MIRA data, each spike-specific TCR was mapped to the spike region that the TCR reacts to and placed in a CD4 or CD8 class. Log10-transformed breadth and depth values were compared by one-way ANOVA with Sidak's multiple comparisons tests. TCRdb mirrors the immuneACCESS table, restricted to in-frame sequences. Some clones are absent from its copies; in checked studies, under half trace to an unresolved V gene, and the reason for the others is unknown. V and J calls and clone size are those listed in that table; D and trimming were worked out from the DNA. The sample yields over 100,000 clones; about 80% were counted once. About 9.7% of the sample lies in the top ten.

The full study reports these points: The 56-69-year group was small, and its depth increase did not reach significance, likely because of low power. CD4 TCRs associated with the vaccine covered the entire spike protein, and the dominant responses were in regions 160-218 and 743-854. Spike-specific TCR breadth and depth rose significantly after two AZD1222 doses compared with day 0 and with MenACWY recipients. Epitopes outside the regions mutated in the B.1.351 and B.1.1.7 variants were reportedly recognized by nearly half of the unique spike-specific TCRs. Participants were mostly white British and included more females than males, and it was suggested by the authors that clonal diversity may have been underestimated. Because no day 14 peak-response samples were available, repertoires were characterized only after the peak T cell response. Conclusions about previously exposed vaccinees are limited, since just six or seven AZD1222 recipients were seropositive for SARS-CoV-2 at baseline.

Trimming accounts for 8 bases at V and 7 bases at J, while the number of junction bases matched to no gene is 4. Reading the germline V gene gives CDR1 ENHRY and CDR2 SYGVKD. From cysteine to phenylalanine, the CDR3 is 12 amino acids long. CDR3 DNA is the only sequence kept; it has 36 bases, read in frame from the first base. Per the publication, the time point label means: baseline before first vaccination. Vaccinee samples came from UK trials COV001 and COV002, including a single-blind randomized controlled phase 2/3 trial of AZD1222 (ChAdOx1 nCoV-19) in healthy adults. For TCRbeta chain sequencing, PBMC samples from trial participants were taken at day 0 and at day 28 after the second dose. For this clone: Which antigen it targets is not known. No per-base quality is available; no much larger clone lies one base away.

The V and J genes are TRBV10-3 and TRBJ2-1, with TRBD2 matching 8 junction bases. This TCR came from an adult in good health. This specimen consisted of peripheral blood, obtained on day 0 of AZD1222 vaccination. The DNA is TGTGCCATCGGAGAGCGGGAGAATGAGCAGTTCTTC. It codes for CAIGERENEQFF.